The clone carrying this T cell receptor (beta chain) showed up just once. Its antigen is as yet unknown. Other DNA sequences in the same sample also yield this CDR3. The V gene lost 1 base and the J gene lost 6 bases, with 6 bases spanning the gap. There are 12 residues in the CDR3. CDR1 and CDR2 (germline): SGHRS, YFSETQ. Using immunoSEQ multiplex PCR, the repertoire was profiled, and TCRdb retains in-frame clones only, with some absent. The table shows 2 million to 3 million clones, with under 95% occurring only once. Only Caucasian adults living in Nashville, Tennessee made up the donor group. It was into CD45RA+ naive and CD45RA-negative memory subsets that the CD4+ cells were split. The source of the sample is a study of shared clonotypes between healthy human individuals. Study-level points and caveats: It was the non-shared clonotypes that had lower generation probabilities than clonotypes shared by all four donors.

The chain uses TRBV5-1 and TRBJ2-3; no firm D call. Sequencing was performed on naive CD4+ T cells from PBMCs. Subset of the sample: CD45RA+ positively selected. The clonotype was recovered from a young man in good health. Some clones in this sample may be carry-over from other donors' samples. The CDR3 nucleotides are TGCGCCAGCAGCTTGACCGGGGATACGCAGTATTTT. Translating gives CASSLTGDTQYF.